The 5 T cell receptor beta chains given below trace back to one sample, sequenced in a study of Tregs in tolerant kidney transplant recipients. The data were produced by immunoSEQ multiplex PCR, yet TCRdb's version contains in-frame clones alone and is incomplete. The data contain some 100,000 clones, around nine tenths of them singletons. Sequencing input: CD4+ T cells from blood. The receptors here all came from a human donor in good health.

The rearrangement links TRBV5-1 to TRBJ2-5; D might be TRBD1 (5 bases). CDR3 length: 14 residues. The V and J ends lost 1 base and 2 bases respectively, with 9 bases between them. Germline-derived CDR1 and CDR2 are SGHRS and YFSETQ. The CDR3 nucleotides are TGCGCCAGCAGCTTGTTGACAGCACAAGAGACCCAGTACTTC. It specifies CASSLLTAQETQYF.

The chain links TRBV23-1 to TRBJ2-3, with 7 bases that match TRBD1. TRBV23-1 is labeled an ORF, and its function is uncertain. V shed 7 bases, J shed 3 bases, and the junction held 13 bases outside the gene matches. This CDR3 region has 16 residues. The CDR3: CASTPPQGIRTDTQYF. CDR3 sequence (DNA): TGCGCCAGCACCCCCCCACAGGGGATAAGGACAGATACGCAGTATTTT.

V gene TRBV30 combines with J gene TRBJ2-1; tentatively, D is TRBD1 or TRBD2 (5 bases each). V lost 1 base and J lost 2, with 12 bases in between. Germline assignment: CDR1 GTSNPN and CDR2 SVGIG (reference sequence). The CDR3 is made up of 15 amino acids. The CDR3: CAWSGFRGAYNEQFF. CDR3 coding DNA: TGTGCCTGGAGTGGATTCCGGGGCGCCTACAATGAGCAGTTCTTC.

The rearrangement links TRBV19 to TRBJ1-5; D may be TRBD1 (5 bases). The CDR3 is 13 amino acids. Trimming took 4 bases from V and 5 from J, leaving 9 bases between them. Germline V lookup: CDR1 LNHDA, CDR2 SQIVND (reference sequence). CDR3 in amino acids: CASSKGRDQPQHF. The CDR3 nucleotides are TGTGCCAGTAGTAAAGGCAGGGATCAGCCCCAGCATTTT.

V usage is TRBV30 and J usage is TRBJ1-5; D is perhaps TRBD1 (5 bases). From germline, CDR1 is GTSNPN and CDR2 SVGIG (reference sequence). The CDR3 is made up of 16 amino acids. The V gene lost 0 bases and the J gene lost 1 base, with 13 bases spanning the gap. The CDR3 is CAWSVSPRVSNQPQHF. In DNA, the CDR3 is TGTGCCTGGAGTGTATCCCCCAGGGTGAGCAATCAGCCCCAGCATTTT. Based on the CDR3 plus reference TRBV30 and TRBJ1-5, the full variable domain is SQTIHQWPATLVQPVGSPLSLECTVEGTSNPNLYWYRQAAGRGLQLLFYSVGIGQISSEVPQNLSASRPQDRQFILSSKKLLLSDSGFYLCAWSVSPRVSNQPQHFGDGTRLSIL.